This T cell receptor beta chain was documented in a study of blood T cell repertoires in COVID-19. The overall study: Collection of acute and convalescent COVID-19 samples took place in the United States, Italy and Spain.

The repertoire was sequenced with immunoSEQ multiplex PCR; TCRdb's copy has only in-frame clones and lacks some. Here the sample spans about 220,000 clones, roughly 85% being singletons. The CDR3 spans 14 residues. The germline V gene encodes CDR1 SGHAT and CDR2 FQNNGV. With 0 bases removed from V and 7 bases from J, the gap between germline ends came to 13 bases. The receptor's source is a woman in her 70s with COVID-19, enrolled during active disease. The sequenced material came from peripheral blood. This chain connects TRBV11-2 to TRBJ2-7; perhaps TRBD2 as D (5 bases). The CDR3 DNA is TGTGCCAGCAGCTTAGACCGGCTAGCTGGGGAGCAGTACTTC. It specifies CASSLDRLAGEQYF.